The clone carrying this T cell receptor beta chain was found many times. The genomic DNA TCR beta CDR3 region underwent two rounds of multiplex PCR. The use of primers specific to each TRBV and TRBJ gene characterized first-round PCR. From the multiplex PCR reads, TCRdb called clonotypes with MiXCR, one entry per CDR3 protein. The sample has around 51,000 distinct CDR3 sequences; approximately 35% are singletons. Per germline, CDR1 LNHDA and CDR2 SQIVND (reference sequence). The CDR3 spans 13 residues. The V and J ends lost 3 bases and 4 bases respectively, with 9 bases between them. The sample originates from a study of prognosis after radiotherapy for stage I lung cancer. Study-wide context: The study included over 13 patients with newly diagnosed primary stage I lung tumors and a few with oligometastatic NSCLC after surgical resection of the primary tumor. Concurrent therapy was given to no patient receiving stereotactic body radiotherapy.

The rearrangement joins TRBV19 to TRBJ2-5, with D uncertain. The sample here was PBMCs, taken before or after stereotactic body radiation therapy (not recorded which). The TCR comes from a donor aged 50 or older with non-small cell lung cancer. CDR3 sequence (DNA): TGTGCCAGTAGTATTTGGGCCGGAGAGACCCAGTACTTC. Residues: CASSIWAGETQYF.